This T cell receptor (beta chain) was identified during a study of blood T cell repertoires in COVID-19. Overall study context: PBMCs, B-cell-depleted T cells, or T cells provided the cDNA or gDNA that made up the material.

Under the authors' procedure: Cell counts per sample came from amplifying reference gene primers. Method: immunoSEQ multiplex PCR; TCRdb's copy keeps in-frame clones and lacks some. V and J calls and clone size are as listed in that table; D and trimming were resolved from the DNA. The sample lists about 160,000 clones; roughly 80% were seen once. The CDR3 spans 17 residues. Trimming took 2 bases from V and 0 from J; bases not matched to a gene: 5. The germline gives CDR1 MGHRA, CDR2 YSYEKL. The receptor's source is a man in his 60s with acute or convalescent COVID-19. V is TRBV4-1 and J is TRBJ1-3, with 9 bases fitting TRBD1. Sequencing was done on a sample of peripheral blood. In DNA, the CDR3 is TGCGCCAGCAGCCAACGGACAGGGGCGAACTCTGGAAACACCATATATTTT. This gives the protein CASSQRTGANSGNTIYF.